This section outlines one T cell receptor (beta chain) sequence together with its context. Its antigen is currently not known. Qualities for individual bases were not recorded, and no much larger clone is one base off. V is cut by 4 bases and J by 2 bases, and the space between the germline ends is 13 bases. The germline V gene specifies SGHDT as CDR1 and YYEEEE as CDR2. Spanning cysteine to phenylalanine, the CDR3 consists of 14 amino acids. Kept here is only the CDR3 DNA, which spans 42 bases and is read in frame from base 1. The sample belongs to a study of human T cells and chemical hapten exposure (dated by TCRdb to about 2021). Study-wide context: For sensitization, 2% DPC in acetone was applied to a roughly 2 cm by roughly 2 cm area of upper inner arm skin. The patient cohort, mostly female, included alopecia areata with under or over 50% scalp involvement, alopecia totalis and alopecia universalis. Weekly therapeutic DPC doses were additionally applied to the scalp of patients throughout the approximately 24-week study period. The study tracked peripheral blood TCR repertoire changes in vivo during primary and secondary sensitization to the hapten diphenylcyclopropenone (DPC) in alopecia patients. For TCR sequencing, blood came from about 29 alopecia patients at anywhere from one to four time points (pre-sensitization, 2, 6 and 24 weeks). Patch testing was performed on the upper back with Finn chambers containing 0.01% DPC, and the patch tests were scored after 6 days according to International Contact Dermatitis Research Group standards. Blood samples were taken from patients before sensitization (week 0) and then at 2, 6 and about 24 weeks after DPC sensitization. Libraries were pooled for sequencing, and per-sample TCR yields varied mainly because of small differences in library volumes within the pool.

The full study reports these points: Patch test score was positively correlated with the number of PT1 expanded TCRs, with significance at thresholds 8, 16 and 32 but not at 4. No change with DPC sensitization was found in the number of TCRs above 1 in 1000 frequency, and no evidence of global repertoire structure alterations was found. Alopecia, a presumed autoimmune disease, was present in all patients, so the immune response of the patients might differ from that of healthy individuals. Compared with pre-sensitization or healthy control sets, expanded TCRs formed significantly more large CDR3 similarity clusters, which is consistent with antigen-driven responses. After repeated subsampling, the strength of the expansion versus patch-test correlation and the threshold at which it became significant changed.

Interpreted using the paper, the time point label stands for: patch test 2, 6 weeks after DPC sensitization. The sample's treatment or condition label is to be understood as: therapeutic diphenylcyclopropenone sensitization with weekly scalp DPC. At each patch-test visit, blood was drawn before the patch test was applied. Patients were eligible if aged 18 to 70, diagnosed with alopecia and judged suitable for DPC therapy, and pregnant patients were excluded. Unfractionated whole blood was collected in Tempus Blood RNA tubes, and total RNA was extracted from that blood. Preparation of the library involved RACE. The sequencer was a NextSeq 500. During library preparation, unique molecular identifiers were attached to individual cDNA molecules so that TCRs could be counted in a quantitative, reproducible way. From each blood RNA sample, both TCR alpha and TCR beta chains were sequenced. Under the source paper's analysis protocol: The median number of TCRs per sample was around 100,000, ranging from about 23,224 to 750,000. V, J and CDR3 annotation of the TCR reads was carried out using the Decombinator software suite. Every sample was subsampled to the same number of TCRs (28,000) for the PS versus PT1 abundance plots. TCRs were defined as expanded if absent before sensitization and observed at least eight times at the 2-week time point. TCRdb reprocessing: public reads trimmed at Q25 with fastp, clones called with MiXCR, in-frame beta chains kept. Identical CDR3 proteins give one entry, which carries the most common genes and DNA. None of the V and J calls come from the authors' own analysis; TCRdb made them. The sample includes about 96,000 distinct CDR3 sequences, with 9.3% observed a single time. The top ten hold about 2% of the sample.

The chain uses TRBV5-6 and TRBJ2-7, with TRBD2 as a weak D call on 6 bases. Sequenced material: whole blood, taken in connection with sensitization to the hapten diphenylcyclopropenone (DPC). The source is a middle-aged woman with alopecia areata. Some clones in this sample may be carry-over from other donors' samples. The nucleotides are TGTGCCAGCAGCCCCGGACTAAAAACCTACGAGCAGTACTTC. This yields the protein CASSPGLKTYEQYF.